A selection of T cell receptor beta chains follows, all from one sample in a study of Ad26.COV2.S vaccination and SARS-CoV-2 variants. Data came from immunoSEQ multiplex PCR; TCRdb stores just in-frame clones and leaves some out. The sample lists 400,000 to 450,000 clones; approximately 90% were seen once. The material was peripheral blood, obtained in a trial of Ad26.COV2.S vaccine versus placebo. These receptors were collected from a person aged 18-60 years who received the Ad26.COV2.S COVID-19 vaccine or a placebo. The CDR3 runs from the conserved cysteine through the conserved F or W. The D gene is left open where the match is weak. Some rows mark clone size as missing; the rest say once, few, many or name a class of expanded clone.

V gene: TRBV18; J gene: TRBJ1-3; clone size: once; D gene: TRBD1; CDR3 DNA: TGTGCCAGCTCAAGGACAGGGGGCTCTGGAAACACCATATATTTT; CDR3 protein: CASSRTGGSGNTIYF
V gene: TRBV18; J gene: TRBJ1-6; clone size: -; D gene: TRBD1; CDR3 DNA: TGTGCCAGCTCACCCGCAGGGGGGAATTCACCCCTCCACTTT; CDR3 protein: CASSPAGGNSPLHF
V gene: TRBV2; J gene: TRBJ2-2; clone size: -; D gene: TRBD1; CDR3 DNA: TGTGCCAGCAGAGGGACAGCTCCGAACACCGGGGAGCTGTTTTTT; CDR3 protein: CASRGTAPNTGELFF
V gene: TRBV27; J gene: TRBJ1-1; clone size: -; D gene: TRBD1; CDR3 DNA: TGTGCCAGCAGATTTAACTTGGGACAGAGCCACACTGAAGCTTTCTTT; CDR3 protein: CASRFNLGQSHTEAFF
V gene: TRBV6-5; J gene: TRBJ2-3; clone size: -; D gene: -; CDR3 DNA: TGTGCCAGCAGACTACCCGGGAGTGGAGATACGCAGTATTTT; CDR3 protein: CASRLPGSGDTQYF
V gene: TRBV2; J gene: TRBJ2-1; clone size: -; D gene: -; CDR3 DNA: TGTGCCAGCATTACCAGGAGCTACAATGAGCAGTTCTTC; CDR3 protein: CASITRSYNEQFF
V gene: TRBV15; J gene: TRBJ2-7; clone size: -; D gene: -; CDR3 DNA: TGTGCCACCAGCAGAGTTGGGGGGGGGCCGGACGAGCAGTACTTC; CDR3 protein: CATSRVGGGPDEQYF
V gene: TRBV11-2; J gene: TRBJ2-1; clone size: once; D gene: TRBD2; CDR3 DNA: TGTGCCAGCAGCTTAGAGGGACTAGCGGGGCACAATGAGCAGTTCTTC; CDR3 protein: CASSLEGLAGHNEQFF
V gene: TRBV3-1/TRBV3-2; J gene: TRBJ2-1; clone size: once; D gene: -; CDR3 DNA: TGTGCCAGCAGCCGTAAGGGAGCCTACAATGAGCAGTTCTTC; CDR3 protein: CASSRKGAYNEQFF
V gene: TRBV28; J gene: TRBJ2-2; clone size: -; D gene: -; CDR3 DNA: TGTGCCAGCAGTTTCCGGGAGAACACCGGGGAGCTGTTTTTT; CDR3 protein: CASSFRENTGELFF
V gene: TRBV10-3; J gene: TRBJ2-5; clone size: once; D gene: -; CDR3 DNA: TGTGCCATCAAACCCTACCTTGATGGAGAGACCCAGTACTTC; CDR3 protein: CAIKPYLDGETQYF
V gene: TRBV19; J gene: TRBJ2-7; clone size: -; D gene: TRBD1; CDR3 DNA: TGTGCCAGTGCCTCAGGACAGGGGGGGCGGCAGTACTTC; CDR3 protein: CASASGQGGRQYF
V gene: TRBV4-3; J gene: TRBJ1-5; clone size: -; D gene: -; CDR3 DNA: TGCGCCAGCAGCCAGGGGAGGAGGGGATTTCAGCCCCAGCATTTT; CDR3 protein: CASSQGRRGFQPQHF
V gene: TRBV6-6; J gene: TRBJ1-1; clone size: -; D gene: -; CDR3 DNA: TGTGCCAGCAGTCATCCCGGGTGGGGGCGGACTGAAGCTTTCTTT; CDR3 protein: CASSHPGWGRTEAFF
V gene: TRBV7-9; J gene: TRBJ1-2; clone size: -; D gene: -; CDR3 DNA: TGTGCCAGCAGCCACCCTGGGACCTATGGCTACACCTTC; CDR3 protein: CASSHPGTYGYTF
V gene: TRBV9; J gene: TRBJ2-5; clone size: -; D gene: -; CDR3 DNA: TGTGCCAGCAGCGCAGAAGAGACCCAGTACTTC; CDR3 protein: CASSAEETQYF
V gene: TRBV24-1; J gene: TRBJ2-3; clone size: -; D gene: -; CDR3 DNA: TGTGCCACCAGTGTGACGGGCCCGAGGGATACGCAGTATTTT; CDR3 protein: CATSVTGPRDTQYF
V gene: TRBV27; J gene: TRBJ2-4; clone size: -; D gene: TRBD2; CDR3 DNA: TGTGCCAGCAGTCAGCACTTACTAGCGGGGGGACAAAACATTCAGTACTTC; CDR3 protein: CASSQHLLAGGQNIQYF
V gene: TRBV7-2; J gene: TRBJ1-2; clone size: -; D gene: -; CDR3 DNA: TGTGCCAGCAGCTCCTATGACCGAGTCATTGGCTACACCTTC; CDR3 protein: CASSSYDRVIGYTF
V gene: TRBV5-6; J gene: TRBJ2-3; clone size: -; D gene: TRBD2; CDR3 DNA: TGTGCCAGCAGCTTAGGACTAGCAGATACGCAGTATTTT; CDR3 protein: CASSLGLADTQYF
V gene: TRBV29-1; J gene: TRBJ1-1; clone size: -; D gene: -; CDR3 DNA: TGCAGCGTGGAGCCTACAGGGACCCCTGAAGCTTTCTTT; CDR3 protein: CSVEPTGTPEAFF
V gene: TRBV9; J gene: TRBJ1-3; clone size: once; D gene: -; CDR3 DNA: TGTGCCAGCAGCGTAGAGTCTCACTCTGGAAACACCATATATTTT; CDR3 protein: CASSVESHSGNTIYF
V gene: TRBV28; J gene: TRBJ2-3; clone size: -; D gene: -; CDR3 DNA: TGTGCCAGCACTTCCCCCGACCCGGATGGAACAGATACGCAGTATTTT; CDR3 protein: CASTSPDPDGTDTQYF
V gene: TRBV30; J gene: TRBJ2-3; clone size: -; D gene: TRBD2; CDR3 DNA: TGTGCCTGGAGTGTTTGGAGTCTGCTAGCGGCAAGGTCAGATACGCAGTATTTT; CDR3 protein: CAWSVWSLLAARSDTQYF
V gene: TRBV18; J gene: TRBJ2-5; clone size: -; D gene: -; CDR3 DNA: TGTGCCAGCTCACCATCGTACCAAGAGACCCAGTACTTC; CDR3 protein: CASSPSYQETQYF
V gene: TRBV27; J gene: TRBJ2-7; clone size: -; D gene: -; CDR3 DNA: TGTGCCAGCAGTTACACAACTCTCAGGGGTGAGCAGTACTTC; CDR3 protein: CASSYTTLRGEQYF
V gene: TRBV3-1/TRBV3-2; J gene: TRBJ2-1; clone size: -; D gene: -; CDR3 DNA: TGTGCCAGCAGCCAAGAAGGGGGGTCCTCCTACAATGAGCAGTTCTTC; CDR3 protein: CASSQEGGSSYNEQFF
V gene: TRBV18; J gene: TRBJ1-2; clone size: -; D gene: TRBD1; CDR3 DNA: TGTGCCAGCTCAAAAGGGACAGACTATGGCTACACCTTC; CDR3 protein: CASSKGTDYGYTF
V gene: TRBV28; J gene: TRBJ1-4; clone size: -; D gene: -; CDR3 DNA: TGTGCCAGCAGCTCATCCTACAGGGAGAATGAAAAACTGTTTTTT; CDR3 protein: CASSSSYRENEKLFF
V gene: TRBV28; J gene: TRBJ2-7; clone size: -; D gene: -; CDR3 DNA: TGTGCCAGCAGCGAACTTGGGGGCCAAATCTCCTACGAGCAGTACTTC; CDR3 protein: CASSELGGQISYEQYF
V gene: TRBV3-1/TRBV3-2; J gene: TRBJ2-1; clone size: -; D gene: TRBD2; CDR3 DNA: TGTGCCAGCAGCCAAGACGTCCAGGCGGGAATAGCGGGGGTAAATGAGCAGTTCTTC; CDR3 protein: CASSQDVQAGIAGVNEQFF
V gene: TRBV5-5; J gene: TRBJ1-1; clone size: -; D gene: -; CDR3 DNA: TGTGCCAGCAGCCTCCTTGGGTCGGCCAGTATGAACACTGAAGCTTTCTTT; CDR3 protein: CASSLLGSASMNTEAFF
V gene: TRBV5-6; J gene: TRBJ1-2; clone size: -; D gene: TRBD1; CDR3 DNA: TGTGCCAGCAGCTACGACTCGACAGGGAATTTGGGCTACACCTTC; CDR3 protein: CASSYDSTGNLGYTF
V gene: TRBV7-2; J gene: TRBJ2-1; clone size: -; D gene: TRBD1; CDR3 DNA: TGTGCCAGCAGAACAGGGGCCTCTCGGGATGAGCAGTTCTTC; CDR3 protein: CASRTGASRDEQFF
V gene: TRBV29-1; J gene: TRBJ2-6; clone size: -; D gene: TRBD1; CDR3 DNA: TGCAGCGTTACAAGTGGGGGGACAGGGCGCTCTGGGGCCAACGTCCTGACTTTC; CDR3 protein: CSVTSGGTGRSGANVLTF
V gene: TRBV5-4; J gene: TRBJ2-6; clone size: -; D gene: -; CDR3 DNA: TGTGCCAGCAGCTTGCCTCAGGGTGCCAACGTCCTGACTTTC; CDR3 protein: CASSLPQGANVLTF
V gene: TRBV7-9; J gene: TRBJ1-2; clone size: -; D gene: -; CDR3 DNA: TGTGCCAGCAGCTTAGGACAGTCCTATGGCTACACCTTC; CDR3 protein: CASSLGQSYGYTF
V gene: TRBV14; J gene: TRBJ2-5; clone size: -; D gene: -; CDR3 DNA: TGTGCCAGCAGCCTAAGTGGGGGAGAGACCCAGTACTTC; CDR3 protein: CASSLSGGETQYF
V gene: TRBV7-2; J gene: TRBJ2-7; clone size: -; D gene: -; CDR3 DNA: TGTGCCAGCAGCTTATTCGACGAGCAGTACTTC; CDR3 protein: CASSLFDEQYF
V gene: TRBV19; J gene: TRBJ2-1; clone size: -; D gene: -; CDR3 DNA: TGTGCCAGTAGCCTAAACCTAGGAGTCGGTGAGCAGTTCTTC; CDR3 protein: CASSLNLGVGEQFF
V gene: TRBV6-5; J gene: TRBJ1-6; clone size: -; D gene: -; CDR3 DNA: TGTGCCAGCAGTTCCCCAACGGGGTCCTATAATTCACCCCTCCACTTT; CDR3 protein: CASSSPTGSYNSPLHF
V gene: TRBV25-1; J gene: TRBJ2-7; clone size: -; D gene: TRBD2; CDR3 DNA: TGTGCCAGCAGTGAGGTCAAGCGGGGGAGTCTCGAGCAGTACTTC; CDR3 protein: CASSEVKRGSLEQYF
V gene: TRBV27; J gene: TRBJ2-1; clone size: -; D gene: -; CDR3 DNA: TGTGCCAGCAGTTGGACTCCGTACAATGAGCAGTTCTTC; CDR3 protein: CASSWTPYNEQFF
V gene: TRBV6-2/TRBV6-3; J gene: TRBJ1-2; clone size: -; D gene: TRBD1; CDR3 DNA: TGTGCCAGCAGTTGGACAGGGAATGGCTACACCTTC; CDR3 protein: CASSWTGNGYTF
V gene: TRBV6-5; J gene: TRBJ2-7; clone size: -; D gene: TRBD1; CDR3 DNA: TGTGCCAGCAAGGGGTCGGGACAGAAATACGAGCAGTACTTC; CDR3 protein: CASKGSGQKYEQYF